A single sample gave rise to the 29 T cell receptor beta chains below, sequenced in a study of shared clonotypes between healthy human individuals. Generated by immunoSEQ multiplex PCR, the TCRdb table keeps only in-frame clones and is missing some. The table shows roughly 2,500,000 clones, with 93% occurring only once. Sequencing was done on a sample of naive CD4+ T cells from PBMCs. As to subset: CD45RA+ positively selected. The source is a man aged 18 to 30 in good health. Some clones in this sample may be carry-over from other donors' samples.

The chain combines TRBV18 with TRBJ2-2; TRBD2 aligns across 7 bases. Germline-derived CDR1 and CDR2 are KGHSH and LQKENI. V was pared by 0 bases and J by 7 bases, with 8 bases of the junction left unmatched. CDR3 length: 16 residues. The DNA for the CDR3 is TGTGCCAGCTCACCACCGAACCTAGCGGATTACGGGGAGCTGTTTTTT. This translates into CASSPPNLADYGELFF. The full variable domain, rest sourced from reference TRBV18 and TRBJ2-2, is NAGVMQNPRHLVRRRGQEARLRCSPMKGHSHVYWYRQLPEEGLKFMVYLQKENIIDESGMPKERFSAEFPKEGPSILRIQQVVRGDSAAYFCASSPPNLADYGELFFGEGSRLTVL.

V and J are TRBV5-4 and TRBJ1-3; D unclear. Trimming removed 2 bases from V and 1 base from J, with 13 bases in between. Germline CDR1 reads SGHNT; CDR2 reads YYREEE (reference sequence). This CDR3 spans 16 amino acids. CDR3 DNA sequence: TGTGCCAGCAGCTTAGGGCCTGACCATTCTGGAAACACCATATATTTT. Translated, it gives CASSLGPDHSGNTIYF.

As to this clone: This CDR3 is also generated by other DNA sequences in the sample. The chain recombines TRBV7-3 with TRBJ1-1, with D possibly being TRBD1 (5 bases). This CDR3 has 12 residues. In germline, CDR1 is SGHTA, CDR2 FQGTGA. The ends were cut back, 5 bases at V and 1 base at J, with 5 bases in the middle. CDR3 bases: TGTGCCAGCAGCACAGGGAACACTGAAGCTTTCTTT. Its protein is CASSTGNTEAFF.

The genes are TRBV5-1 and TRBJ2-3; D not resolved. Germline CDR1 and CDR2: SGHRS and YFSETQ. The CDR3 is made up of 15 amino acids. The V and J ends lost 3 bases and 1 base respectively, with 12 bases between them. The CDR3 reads CASSSSGSRTDTQYF. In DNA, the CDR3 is TGCGCCAGCAGCTCCTCCGGGTCCCGCACAGATACGCAGTATTTT.

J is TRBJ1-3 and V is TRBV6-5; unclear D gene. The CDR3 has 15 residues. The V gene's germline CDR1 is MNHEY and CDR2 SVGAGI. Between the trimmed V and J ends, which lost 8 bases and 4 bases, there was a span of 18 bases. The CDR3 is CASHSFPTVGNTIYF. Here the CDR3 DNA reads TGTGCCAGCCATTCATTTCCAACGGTGGGAAACACCATATATTTT.

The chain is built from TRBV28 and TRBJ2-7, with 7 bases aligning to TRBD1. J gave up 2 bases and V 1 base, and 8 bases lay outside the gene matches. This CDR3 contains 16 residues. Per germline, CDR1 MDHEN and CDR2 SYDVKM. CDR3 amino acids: CASSLFLLDRTYEQYF. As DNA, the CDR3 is TGTGCCAGCAGTTTATTCTTACTGGACAGGACCTACGAGCAGTACTTC.

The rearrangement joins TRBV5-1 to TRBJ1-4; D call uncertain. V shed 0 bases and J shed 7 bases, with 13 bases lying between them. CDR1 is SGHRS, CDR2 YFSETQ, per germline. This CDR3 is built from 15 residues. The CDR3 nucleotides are TGCGCCAGCAGCTTGGGGACCGCCTCGGGTGAAAAACTGTTTTTT. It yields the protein CASSLGTASGEKLFF.

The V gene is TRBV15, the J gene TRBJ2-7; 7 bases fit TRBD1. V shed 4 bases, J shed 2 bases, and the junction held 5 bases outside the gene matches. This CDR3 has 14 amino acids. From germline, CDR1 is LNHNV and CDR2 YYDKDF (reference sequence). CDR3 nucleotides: TGTGCCACCAGCAAGGACAGGCAAACCTACGAGCAGTACTTC. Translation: CATSKDRQTYEQYF.

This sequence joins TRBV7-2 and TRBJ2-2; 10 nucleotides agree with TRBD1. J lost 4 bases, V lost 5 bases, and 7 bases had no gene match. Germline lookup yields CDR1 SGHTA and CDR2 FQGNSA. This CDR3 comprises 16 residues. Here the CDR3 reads CASSPRQGASTGELFF. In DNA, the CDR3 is TGTGCCAGCAGCCCTAGACAGGGGGCGAGCACCGGGGAGCTGTTTTTT.

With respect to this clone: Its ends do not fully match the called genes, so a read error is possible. Written as DNA, the CDR3 is TGCGCCAGCAGCCAAGCAAACCGGGGGCGACAGGGGGAAAGGCAGAGCTTC. This encodes CASSQANRGRQGERQSF. The rearrangement joins TRBV4-1 to TRBJ2-7; 9 nucleotides agree with TRBD1. This CDR3 contains 17 residues. From germline, CDR1 is MGHRA and CDR2 YSYEKL.

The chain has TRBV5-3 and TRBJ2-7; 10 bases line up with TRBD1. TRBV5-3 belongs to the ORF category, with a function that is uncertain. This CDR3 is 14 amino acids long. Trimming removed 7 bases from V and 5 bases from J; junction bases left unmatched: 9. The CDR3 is CARLCGTGVDEQYF. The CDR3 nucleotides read TGTGCCAGACTTTGTGGGACAGGGGTTGACGAGCAGTACTTC.

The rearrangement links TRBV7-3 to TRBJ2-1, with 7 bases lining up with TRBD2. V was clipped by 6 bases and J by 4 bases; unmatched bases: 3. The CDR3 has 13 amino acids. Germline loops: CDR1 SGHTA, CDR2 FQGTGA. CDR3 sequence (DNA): TGTGCCAGCAGTCCGGGGGGTTACAATGAGCAGTTCTTC. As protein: CASSPGGYNEQFF.

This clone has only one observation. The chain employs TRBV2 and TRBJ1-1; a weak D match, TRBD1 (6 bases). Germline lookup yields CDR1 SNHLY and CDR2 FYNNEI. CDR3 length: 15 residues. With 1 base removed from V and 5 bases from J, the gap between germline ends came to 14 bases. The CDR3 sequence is CASSEGTARGTEAFF. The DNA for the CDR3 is TGTGCCAGCAGTGAAGGGACAGCCCGGGGGACTGAAGCTTTCTTT.

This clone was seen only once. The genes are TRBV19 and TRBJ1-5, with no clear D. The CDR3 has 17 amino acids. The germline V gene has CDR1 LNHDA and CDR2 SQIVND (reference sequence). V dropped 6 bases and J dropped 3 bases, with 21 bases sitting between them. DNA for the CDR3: TGTGCCAGTAGCACCCTTGGGCCGTGGGTTTCCAATCAGCCCCAGCATTTT. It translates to CASSTLGPWVSNQPQHF.

CDR3 in DNA: TGTGCCAGCAGCGTAGCTACCGGGCTAGCCGAGCAGTACTTC. Protein product: CASSVATGLAEQYF. The V gene is TRBV9, the J gene TRBJ2-7; TRBD2 might be the D (5 bases). Germline loops: CDR1 SGDLS, CDR2 YYNGEE. Trimming removed 0 bases from V and 6 bases from J, with 13 bases in between. The CDR3 consists of 14 residues.

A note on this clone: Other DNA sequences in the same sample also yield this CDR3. The CDR3 coding sequence is TGTGCCAGCTCACCTCAGGGGGCGGAAGGCTACACCTTC. This translates into CASSPQGAEGYTF. The chain uses TRBV18 and TRBJ1-2; TRBD1 agrees at 8 bases. The CDR3 contains 13 residues. Looked up from germline, CDR1 is KGHSH and CDR2 is LQKENI. Trimming cost V 3 bases and J 8 bases; bases outside gene matches: 5.

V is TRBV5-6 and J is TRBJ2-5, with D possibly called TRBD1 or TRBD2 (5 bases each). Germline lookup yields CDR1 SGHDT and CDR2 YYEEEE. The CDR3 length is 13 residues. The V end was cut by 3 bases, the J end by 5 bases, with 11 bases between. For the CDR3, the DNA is TGTGCCAGCAGCTATGGGGGAACGGAGACCCAGTACTTC. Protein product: CASSYGGTETQYF.

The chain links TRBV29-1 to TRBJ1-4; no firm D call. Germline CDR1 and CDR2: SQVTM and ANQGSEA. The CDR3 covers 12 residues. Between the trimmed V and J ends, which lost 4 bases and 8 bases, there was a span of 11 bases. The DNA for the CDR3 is TGCAGCGTTGTCTTCCCAGGCGAAAAACTGTTTTTT. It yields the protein CSVVFPGEKLFF.

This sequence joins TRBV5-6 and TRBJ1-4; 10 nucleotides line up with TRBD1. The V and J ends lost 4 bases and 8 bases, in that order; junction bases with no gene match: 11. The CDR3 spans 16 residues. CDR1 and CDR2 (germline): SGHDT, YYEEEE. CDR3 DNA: TGTGCCAGCAGCGGCGACAGGGGGCAGGCGGGAGAAAAACTGTTTTTT. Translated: CASSGDRGQAGEKLFF.

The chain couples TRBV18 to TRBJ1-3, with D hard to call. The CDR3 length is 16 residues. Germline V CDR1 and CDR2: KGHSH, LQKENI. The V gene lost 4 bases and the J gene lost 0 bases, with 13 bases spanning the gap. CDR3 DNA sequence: TGTGCCAGCTCACTTAGGACGGCTTACTCTGGAAACACCATATATTTT. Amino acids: CASSLRTAYSGNTIYF.

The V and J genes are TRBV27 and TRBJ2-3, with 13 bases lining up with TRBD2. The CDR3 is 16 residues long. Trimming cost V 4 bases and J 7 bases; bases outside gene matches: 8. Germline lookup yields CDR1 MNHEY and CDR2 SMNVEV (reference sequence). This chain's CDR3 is CASSSLTSGRPNTQYF. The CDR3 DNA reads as TGTGCCAGCAGTTCCCTGACTAGCGGGAGGCCTAATACGCAGTATTTT.

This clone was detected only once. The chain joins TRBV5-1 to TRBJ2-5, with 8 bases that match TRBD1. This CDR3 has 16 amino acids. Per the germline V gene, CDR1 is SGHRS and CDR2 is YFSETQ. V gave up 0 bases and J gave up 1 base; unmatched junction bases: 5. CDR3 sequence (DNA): TGCGCCAGCAGCTTGGGCCCTACAGGGGGCCAAGAGACCCAGTACTTC. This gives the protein CASSLGPTGGQETQYF. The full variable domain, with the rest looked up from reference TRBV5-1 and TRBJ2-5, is KAGVTQTPRYLIKTRGQQVTLSCSPISGHRSVSWYQQTPGQGLQFLFEYFSETQRNKGNFPGRFSGRQFSNSRSEMNVSTLELGDSALYLCASSLGPTGGQETQYFGPGTRLLVL.

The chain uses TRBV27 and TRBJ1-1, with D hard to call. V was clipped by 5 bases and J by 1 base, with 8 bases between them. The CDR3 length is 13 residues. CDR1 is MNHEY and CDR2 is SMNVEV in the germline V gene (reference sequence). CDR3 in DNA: TGTGCCAGCAGTCCGGAGGGGAACACTGAAGCTTTCTTT. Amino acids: CASSPEGNTEAFF.

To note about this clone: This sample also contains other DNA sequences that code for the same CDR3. The CDR3 spells CASSASNEQFF. The CDR3, as DNA: TGTGCCAGCTCTGCGAGCAATGAGCAGTTCTTC. The chain carries TRBV2 and TRBJ2-1; no reliable D call. The CDR3 loop spans 11 amino acids. V lost 8 bases and J 6 bases, leaving 8 bases between the germline ends. From germline, CDR1 is SNHLY and CDR2 FYNNEI.

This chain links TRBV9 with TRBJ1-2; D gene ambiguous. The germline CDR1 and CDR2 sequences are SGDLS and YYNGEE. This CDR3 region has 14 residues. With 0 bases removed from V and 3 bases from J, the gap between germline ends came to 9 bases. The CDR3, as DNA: TGTGCCAGCAGCGTAGCCGGGAGGGACTATGGCTACACCTTC. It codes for CASSVAGRDYGYTF.

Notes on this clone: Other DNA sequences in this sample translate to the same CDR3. CDR3 amino acids: CAWSVASGNTIYF. The CDR3 DNA reads TGTGCCTGGAGTGTCGCCTCTGGAAACACCATATATTTT. This chain uses TRBV30 with TRBJ1-3; D not resolved. The CDR3 runs to 13 residues. The germline gives CDR1 GTSNPN, CDR2 SVGIG (reference sequence). The ends were cut back, 0 bases at V and 0 bases at J, with 3 bases in the middle.

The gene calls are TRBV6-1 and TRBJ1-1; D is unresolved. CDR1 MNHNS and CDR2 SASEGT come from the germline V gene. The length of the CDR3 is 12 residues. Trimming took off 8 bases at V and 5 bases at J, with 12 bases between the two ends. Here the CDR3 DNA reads TGTGCCAGCTTGTTCGGGGTAACTGAAGCTTTCTTT. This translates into CASLFGVTEAFF.

The CDR3 sequence is CASRTGVYGYTF. The CDR3 DNA reads TGTGCCAGCCGGACAGGCGTCTATGGCTACACCTTC. V and J are TRBV2 and TRBJ1-2; TRBD1 agrees at 7 bases. The CDR3 length is 12 residues. V trimming: 8 bases; J trimming: 4 bases; junction bases outside the gene matches: 4. CDR1 SNHLY and CDR2 FYNNEI come from the germline V gene.

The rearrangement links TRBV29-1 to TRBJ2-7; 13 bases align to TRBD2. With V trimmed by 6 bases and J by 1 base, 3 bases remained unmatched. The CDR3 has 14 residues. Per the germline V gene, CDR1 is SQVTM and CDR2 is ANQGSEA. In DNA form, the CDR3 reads TGCAGCGTCTCGGGACTAGCGGGATCCTACGAGCAGTACTTC. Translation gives CSVSGLAGSYEQYF.